Described below is a single T cell receptor (beta chain) sequence and its context. Its matching antigen is unknown. Next came a second PCR, run for roughly 6 to 11 cycles, which used a sample-barcoded 5' primer along with a J-beta primer mix. Using its own MiXCR run on the 5' RACE reads, TCRdb lists one record per CDR3 protein. The profile shows 600,000 or so distinct CDR3 sequences, about 30% of them singletons. CDR3 length equals 15 residues. Per germline, CDR1 ENHRY and CDR2 SYGVKD. Trimming cost V 3 bases and J 1 base; bases outside gene matches: 4. This sample is part of a study of blood T cells in healthy people across ages. Findings of the study overall: More naive CD4+ cells and higher diversity were found in long-lived than in aged donors. The diversity estimates, figures obtained from one million T cells, were considered underestimates.

This TCR came from a woman aged 80 or over in good health. The sample was blood. The chain couples TRBV10-3 to TRBJ2-5; 8 bases match TRBD2. For the CDR3, the DNA is TGTGCCATCAGTGAAGCGGGGGCAGTCCAAGAGACCCAGTACTTC. This codes for CAISEAGAVQETQYF.